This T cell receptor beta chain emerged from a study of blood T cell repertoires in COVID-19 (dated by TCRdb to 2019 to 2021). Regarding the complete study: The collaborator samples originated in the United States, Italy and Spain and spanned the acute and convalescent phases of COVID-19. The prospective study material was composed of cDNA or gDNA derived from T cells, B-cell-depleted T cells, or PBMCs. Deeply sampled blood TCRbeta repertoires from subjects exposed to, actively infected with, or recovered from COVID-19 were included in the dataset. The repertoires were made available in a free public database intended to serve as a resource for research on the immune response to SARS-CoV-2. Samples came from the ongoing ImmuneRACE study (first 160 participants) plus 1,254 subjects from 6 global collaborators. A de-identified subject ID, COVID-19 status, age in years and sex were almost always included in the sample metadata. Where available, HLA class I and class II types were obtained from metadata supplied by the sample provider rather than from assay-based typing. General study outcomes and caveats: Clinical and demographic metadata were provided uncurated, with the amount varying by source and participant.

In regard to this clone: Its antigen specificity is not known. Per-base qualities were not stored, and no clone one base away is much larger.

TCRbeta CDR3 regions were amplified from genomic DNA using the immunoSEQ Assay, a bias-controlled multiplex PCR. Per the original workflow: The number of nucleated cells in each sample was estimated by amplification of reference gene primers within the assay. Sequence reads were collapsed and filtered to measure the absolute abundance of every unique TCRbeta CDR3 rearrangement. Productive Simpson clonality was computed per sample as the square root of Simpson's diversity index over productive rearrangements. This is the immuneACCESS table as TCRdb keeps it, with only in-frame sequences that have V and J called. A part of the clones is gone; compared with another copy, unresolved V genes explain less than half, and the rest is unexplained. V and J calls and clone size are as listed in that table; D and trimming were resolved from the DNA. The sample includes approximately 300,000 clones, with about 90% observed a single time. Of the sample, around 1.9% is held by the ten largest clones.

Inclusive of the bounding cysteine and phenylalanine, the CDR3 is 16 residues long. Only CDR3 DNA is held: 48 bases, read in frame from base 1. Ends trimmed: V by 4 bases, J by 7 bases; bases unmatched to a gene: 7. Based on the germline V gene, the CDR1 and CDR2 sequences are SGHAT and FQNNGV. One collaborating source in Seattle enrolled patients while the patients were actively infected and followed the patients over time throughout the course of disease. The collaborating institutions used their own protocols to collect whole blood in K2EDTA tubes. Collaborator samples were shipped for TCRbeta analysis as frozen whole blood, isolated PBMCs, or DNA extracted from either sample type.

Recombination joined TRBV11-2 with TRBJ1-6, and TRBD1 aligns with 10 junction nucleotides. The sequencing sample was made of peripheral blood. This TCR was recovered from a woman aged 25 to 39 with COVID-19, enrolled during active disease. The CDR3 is CASSSNPGQGNSPLHF. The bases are TGTGCCAGCAGCTCGAATCCGGGACAGGGGAATTCACCCCTCCACTTT.